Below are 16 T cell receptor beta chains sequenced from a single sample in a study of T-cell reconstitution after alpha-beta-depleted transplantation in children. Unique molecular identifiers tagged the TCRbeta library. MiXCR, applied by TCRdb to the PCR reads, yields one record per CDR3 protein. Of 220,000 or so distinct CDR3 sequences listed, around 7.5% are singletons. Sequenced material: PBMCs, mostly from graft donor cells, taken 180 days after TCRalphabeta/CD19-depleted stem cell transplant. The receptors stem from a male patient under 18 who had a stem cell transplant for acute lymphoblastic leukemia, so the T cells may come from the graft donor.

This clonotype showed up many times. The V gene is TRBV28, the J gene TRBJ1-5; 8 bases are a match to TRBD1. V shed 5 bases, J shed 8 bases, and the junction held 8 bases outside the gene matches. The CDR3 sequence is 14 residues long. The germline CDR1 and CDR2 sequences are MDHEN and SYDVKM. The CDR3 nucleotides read TGTGCCAGCAGTCCTACAGGGGGTCCCGAGCCCCAGCATTTT. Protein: CASSPTGGPEPQHF.

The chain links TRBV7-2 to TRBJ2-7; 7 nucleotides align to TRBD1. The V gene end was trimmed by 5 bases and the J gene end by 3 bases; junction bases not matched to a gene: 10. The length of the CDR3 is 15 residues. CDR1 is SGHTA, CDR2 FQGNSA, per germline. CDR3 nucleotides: TGTGCCAGCAGCCCCCGACAGGGTGGGAGCTACGAGCAGTACTTC. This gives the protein CASSPRQGGSYEQYF.

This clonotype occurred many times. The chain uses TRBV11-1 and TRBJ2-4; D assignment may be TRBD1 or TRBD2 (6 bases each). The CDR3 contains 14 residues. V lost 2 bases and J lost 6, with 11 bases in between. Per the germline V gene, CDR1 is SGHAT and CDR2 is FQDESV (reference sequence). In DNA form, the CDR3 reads TGTGCCAGCAGCTTATCGAGGGGGGTAAACATTCAGTACTTC. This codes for CASSLSRGVNIQYF.

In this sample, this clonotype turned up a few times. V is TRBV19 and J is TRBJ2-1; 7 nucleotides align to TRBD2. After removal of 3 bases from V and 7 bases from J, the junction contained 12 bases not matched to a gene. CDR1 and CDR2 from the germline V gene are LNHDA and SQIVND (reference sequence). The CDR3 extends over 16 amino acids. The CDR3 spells CASSMAGVLFSNEQFF. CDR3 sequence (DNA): TGTGCCAGTAGTATGGCGGGAGTCCTCTTCTCGAATGAGCAGTTCTTC.

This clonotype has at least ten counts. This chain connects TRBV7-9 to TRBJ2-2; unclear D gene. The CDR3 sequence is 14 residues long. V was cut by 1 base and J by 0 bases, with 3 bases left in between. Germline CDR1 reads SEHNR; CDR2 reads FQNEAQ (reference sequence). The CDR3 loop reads CASSLVANTGELFF. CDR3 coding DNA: TGTGCCAGCAGCTTAGTCGCGAACACCGGGGAGCTGTTTTTT.

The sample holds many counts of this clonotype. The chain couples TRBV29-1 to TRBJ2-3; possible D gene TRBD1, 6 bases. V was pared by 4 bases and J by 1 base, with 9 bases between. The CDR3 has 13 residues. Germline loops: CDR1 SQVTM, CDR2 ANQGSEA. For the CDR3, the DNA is TGCAGCGTTGGGAACAGGGGCACAGATACGCAGTATTTT. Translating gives CSVGNRGTDTQYF.

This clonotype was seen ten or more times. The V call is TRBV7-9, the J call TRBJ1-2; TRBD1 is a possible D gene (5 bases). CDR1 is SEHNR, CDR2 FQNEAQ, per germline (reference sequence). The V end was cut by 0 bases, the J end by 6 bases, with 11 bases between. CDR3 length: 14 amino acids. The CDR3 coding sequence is TGTGCCAGCAGCTTAGCTGGGCAGGGCCATGGCTACACCTTC. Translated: CASSLAGQGHGYTF.

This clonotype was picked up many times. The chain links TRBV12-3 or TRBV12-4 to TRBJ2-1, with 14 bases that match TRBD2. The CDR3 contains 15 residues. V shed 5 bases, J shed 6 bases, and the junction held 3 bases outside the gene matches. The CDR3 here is CASSPTSGGANEQFF. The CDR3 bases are TGTGCCAGCAGTCCGACTAGCGGGGGGGCCAATGAGCAGTTCTTC.

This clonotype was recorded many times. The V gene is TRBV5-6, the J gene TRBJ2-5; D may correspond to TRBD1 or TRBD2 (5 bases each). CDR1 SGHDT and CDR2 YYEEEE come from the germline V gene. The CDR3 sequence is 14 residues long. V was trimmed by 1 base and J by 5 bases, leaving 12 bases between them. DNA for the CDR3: TGTGCCAGCAGCTTGAGGGGATCGGGGGAGACCCAGTACTTC. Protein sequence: CASSLRGSGETQYF.

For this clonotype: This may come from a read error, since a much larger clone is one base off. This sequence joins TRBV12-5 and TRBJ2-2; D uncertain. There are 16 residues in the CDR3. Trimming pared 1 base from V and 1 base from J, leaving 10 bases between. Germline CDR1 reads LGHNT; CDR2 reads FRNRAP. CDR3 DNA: TGTGCTAGTGGTTTGGCAGAGACACTGAACACCGGGGAGCTGTTTTTT. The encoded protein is CASGLAETLNTGELFF. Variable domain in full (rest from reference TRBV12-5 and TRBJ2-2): DARVTQTPRHKVTEMGQEVTMRCQPILGHNTVFWYRQTMMQGLELLAYFRNRAPLDDSGMPKDRFSAEMPDATLATLKIQPSEPRDSAVYFCASGLAETLNTGELFFGEGSRLTVL.

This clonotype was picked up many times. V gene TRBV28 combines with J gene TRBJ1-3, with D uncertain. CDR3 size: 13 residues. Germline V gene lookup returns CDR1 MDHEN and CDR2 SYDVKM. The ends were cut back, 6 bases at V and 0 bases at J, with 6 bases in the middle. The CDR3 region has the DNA TGTGCCAGCAGACTGATCTCTGGAAACACCATATATTTT. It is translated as CASRLISGNTIYF.

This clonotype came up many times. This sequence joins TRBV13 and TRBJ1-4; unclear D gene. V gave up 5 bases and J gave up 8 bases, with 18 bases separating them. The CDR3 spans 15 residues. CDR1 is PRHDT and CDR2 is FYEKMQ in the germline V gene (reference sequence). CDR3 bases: TGTGCCAGCAGCCCCTGGGAGGCTCAGGAAGAAAAACTGTTTTTT. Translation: CASSPWEAQEEKLFF.

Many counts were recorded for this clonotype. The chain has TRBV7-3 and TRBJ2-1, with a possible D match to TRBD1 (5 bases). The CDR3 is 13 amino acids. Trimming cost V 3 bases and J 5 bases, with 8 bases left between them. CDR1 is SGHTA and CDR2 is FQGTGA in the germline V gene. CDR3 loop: CASSLLGDNEQFF. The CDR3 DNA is TGTGCCAGCAGCTTGTTAGGGGACAATGAGCAGTTCTTC.

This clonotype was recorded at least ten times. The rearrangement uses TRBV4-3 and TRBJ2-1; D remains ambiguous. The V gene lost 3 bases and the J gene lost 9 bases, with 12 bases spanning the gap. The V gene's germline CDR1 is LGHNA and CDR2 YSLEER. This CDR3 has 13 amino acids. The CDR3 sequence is CASSHRGSVEQFF. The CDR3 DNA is TGCGCCAGCAGCCACCGTGGTAGTGTTGAGCAGTTCTTC.

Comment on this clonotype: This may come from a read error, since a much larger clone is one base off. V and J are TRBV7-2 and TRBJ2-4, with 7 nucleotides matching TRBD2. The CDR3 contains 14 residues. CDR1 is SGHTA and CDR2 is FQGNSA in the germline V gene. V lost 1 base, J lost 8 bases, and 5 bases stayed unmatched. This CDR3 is CASSLGGAGDIQYF. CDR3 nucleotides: TGTGCCAGCAGCTTAGGCGGGGCGGGGGACATTCAGTACTTC. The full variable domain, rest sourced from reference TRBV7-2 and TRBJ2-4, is GAGVSQSPSNKVTEKGKDVELRCDPISGHTALYWYRQSLGQGLEFLIYFQGNSAPDKSGLPSDRFSAERTGGSVSTLTIQRTQQEDSAVYLCASSLGGAGDIQYFGAGTRLSVL.

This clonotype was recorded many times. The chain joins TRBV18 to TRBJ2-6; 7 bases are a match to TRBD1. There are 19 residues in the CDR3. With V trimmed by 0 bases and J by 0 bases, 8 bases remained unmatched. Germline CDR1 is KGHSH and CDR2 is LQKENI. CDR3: CASSPPLQGSSSGANVLTF. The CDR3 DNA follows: TGTGCCAGCTCACCACCATTACAGGGGTCGTCCTCTGGGGCCAACGTCCTGACTTTC.